The 31 T cell receptor beta chains below all came from one sample that was sequenced in a study of cytomegalovirus exposure and HLA in healthy donors. This PCR relied on a set of 60 Vbeta primers and 13 Jbeta primers. The protocol was immunoSEQ multiplex PCR, while the TCRdb copy is restricted to in-frame clones and leaves out a portion. The table shows about 190,000 clones, with approximately 78% occurring only once. Sequencing input: PBMCs. The origin of the receptors is a woman under 40 in good health and CMV-seropositive.

This clone was counted a single time. The V call is TRBV10-3, the J call TRBJ1-1; 9 bases fit TRBD1. Germline CDR1 is ENHRY and CDR2 is SYGVKD. The CDR3 extends over 15 amino acids. The junction had 2 bases not matched to a gene; V was cut back by 2 bases and J by 1 base. The CDR3 protein is CAISEGTGRNTEAFF. As DNA, the CDR3 is TGTGCCATCAGTGAGGGGACAGGGAGGAACACTGAAGCTTTCTTT.

The chain couples TRBV19 to TRBJ1-5; 9 positions agree with TRBD1. V shed 6 bases, J shed 5 bases, and the junction held 5 bases outside the gene matches. The germline V gene has CDR1 LNHDA and CDR2 SQIVND (reference sequence). The length of the CDR3 is 14 residues. The CDR3 DNA reads as TGTGCCAGTAGCCGGGACAGGGACGATCAGCCCCAGCATTTT. Protein sequence: CASSRDRDDQPQHF.

The V call is TRBV5-6, the J call TRBJ2-5, with 8 bases lining up with TRBD2. V lost 1 base to trimming and J lost 2 bases; unmatched junction nucleotides: 7. Per germline, CDR1 SGHDT and CDR2 YYEEEE. The CDR3 consists of 16 residues. CDR3 amino acids: CASSLLLAGAQETQYF. CDR3 sequence (DNA): TGTGCCAGCAGCTTGCTGCTAGCGGGCGCACAAGAGACCCAGTACTTC.

This clone was counted between two and nine times. The V call is TRBV13, the J call TRBJ2-3, with 10 nucleotides matching TRBD2. The germline V gene encodes CDR1 PRHDT and CDR2 FYEKMQ (reference sequence). J gave up 5 bases and V 2 bases, and 7 bases lay outside the gene matches. The CDR3 runs to 16 residues. This CDR3 reads CASSLQRGGSGDTQYF. The CDR3 nucleotides read TGTGCCAGCAGCTTACAGCGGGGGGGGTCGGGAGATACGCAGTATTTT.

This chain links TRBV7-8 with TRBJ2-5, with a tentative D call TRBD2 (6 bases). Trimming removed 7 bases from V and 5 bases from J, with 17 bases in between. The CDR3 sequence is 14 residues long. Germline-derived CDR1 and CDR2 are SGHVS and FQNEAQ. The CDR3 is CASIPIGGGETQYF. The CDR3 nucleotides read TGTGCCAGCATCCCAATCGGGGGAGGCGAGACCCAGTACTTC.

The V and J genes are TRBV28 and TRBJ2-2, with D maybe TRBD2 (7 bases). The CDR3 runs to 13 residues. The germline V gene has CDR1 MDHEN and CDR2 SYDVKM. V was trimmed by 8 bases and J by 8 bases, leaving 15 bases between them. Written as DNA, the CDR3 is TGTGCCAGCTGGGGGGGGGCTCCAGGGGAGCTGTTTTTT. This codes for CASWGGAPGELFF. The variable domain in full, completed from reference TRBV28 and TRBJ2-2, reads DVKVTQSSRYLVKRTGEKVFLECVQDMDHENMFWYRQDPGLGLRLIYFSYDVKMKEKGDIPEGYSVSREKKERFSLILESASTNQTSMYLCASWGGAPGELFFGEGSRLTVL.

The chain links TRBV19 to TRBJ2-2, with a possible D match to TRBD2 (6 bases). V lost 7 bases and J 5 bases, leaving 14 bases between the germline ends. This CDR3 is 14 amino acids long. Germline V gene sequence: CDR1 LNHDA, CDR2 SQIVND (reference sequence). CDR3 protein: CASKRVGGTGELFF. Here the CDR3 DNA reads TGTGCCAGTAAGCGTGTTGGAGGGACCGGGGAGCTGTTTTTT. The entire variable domain, with the rest obtained from reference TRBV19 and TRBJ2-2, is as follows: DGGITQSPKYLFRKEGQNVTLSCEQNLNHDAMYWYRQDPGQGLRLIYYSQIVNDFQKGDIAEGYSVSREKKESFPLTVTSAQKNPTAFYLCASKRVGGTGELFFGEGSRLTVL.

The chain links TRBV19 to TRBJ1-5; 8 nucleotides align to TRBD1. The CDR3 has 15 residues. Germline CDR1 reads LNHDA; CDR2 reads SQIVND (reference sequence). V dropped 10 bases and J dropped 1; count of bases not matched to a gene: 9. This chain's CDR3 is CATEPRGLSNQPQHF. CDR3 in DNA: TGTGCCACGGAGCCCAGGGGGCTGAGCAATCAGCCCCAGCATTTT.

The CDR3 DNA sequence: TGCAGCGCCGGACAGGGAAACACTGAAGCTTTCTTT. This sequence encodes CSAGQGNTEAFF. This rearrangement joins TRBV29-1 to TRBJ1-1; 8 bases line up with TRBD1. Germline values: CDR1 SQVTM, CDR2 ANQGSEA. There are 12 residues in the CDR3. Trimming cost V 7 bases and J 2 bases; bases outside gene matches: 3. Full variable domain (missing parts from reference TRBV29-1 and TRBJ1-1): SAVISQKPSRDICQRGTSLTIQCQVDSQVTMMFWYRQQPGQSLTLIATANQGSEATYESGFVIDKFPISRPNLTFSTLTVSNMSPEDSSIYLCSAGQGNTEAFFGQGTRLTVV.

The chain employs TRBV19 and TRBJ1-1; maybe TRBD1 (5 bases). V was pared by 5 bases and J by 0 bases, with 16 bases between. Germline CDR1 is LNHDA and CDR2 is SQIVND (reference sequence). The length of the CDR3 is 16 residues. CDR3 sequence (DNA): TGTGCCAGTAGTCGCGGGACGGAAGCTTTGAACACTGAAGCTTTCTTT. Protein: CASSRGTEALNTEAFF.

CDR3 residues: CASSFGLVGAYEQYF. The CDR3 DNA follows: TGTGCCAGCAGCTTTGGGCTAGTAGGGGCCTACGAGCAGTACTTC. The genes are TRBV7-8 and TRBJ2-7, with D perhaps TRBD1 (5 bases). Germline assignment: CDR1 SGHVS and CDR2 FQNEAQ. Trimming left V 3 bases short and J 2 bases short, with 14 bases between. The CDR3 totals 15 residues. Drawing the rest from reference TRBV7-8 and TRBJ2-7, the complete variable domain is GAGVSQSPRYKVAKRGQDVALRCDPISGHVSLFWYQQALGQGPEFLTYFQNEAQLDKSGLPSDRFFAERPEGSVSTLKIQRTQQEDSAVYLCASSFGLVGAYEQYFGPGTRLTVT.

The chain employs TRBV6-5 and TRBJ2-5, with D tentatively TRBD2 (5 bases). Germline V gives CDR1 MNHEY, CDR2 SVGAGI. Between the trimmed V and J ends, which lost 6 bases and 2 bases, there was a span of 16 bases. The CDR3 is 15 residues long. The CDR3, as DNA: TGTGCCAGCAGCCAAAACCCGGGATTTCAAGAGACCCAGTACTTC. Its protein is CASSQNPGFQETQYF.

This chain links TRBV5-1 with TRBJ2-1, with TRBD1 matching 7 bases. The J segment lost 10 bases and the V segment lost 0 bases, leaving 4 bases of the junction unmatched. The length of the CDR3 is 13 residues. CDR1 SGHRS and CDR2 YFSETQ come from the germline V gene. CDR3 coding DNA: TGCGCCAGCAGCTTGGTCTTACAGGGGGAGCAGTTCTTC. This gives the protein CASSLVLQGEQFF.

The chain combines TRBV6-7 with TRBJ2-3; 9 nucleotides line up with TRBD2. TRBV6-7 counts as an open reading frame of uncertain function. Trimming at V came to 7 bases and at J to 2 bases, leaving 10 bases not matched to a gene. This CDR3 has 16 residues. This CDR3 is CASIMLAGNITDTQYF. The CDR3 DNA reads as TGTGCCAGCATAATGCTAGCGGGAAACATCACAGATACGCAGTATTTT.

This chain joins TRBV2 and TRBJ1-1; no clear D gene. The CDR3 runs to 11 residues. V lost 2 bases and J 7 bases, leaving 5 bases between the germline ends. The V gene's germline CDR1 is SNHLY and CDR2 FYNNEI. CDR3 sequence (DNA): TGTGCCAGCAGTGAACGCAGTGAAGCTTTCTTT. This sequence encodes CASSERSEAFF.

V and J are TRBV27 and TRBJ1-2; D is perhaps TRBD1 (5 bases). This CDR3 comprises 14 residues. Trimming took off 6 bases at V and 4 bases at J, with 15 bases between the two ends. The germline gives CDR1 MNHEY, CDR2 SMNVEV (reference sequence). CDR3: CASRPGLVGYGYTF. The CDR3 coding sequence is TGTGCCAGCAGACCGGGACTGGTGGGCTATGGCTACACCTTC.

As for this clone: One end of the junction does not line up with germline, which may come from a read error. The V and J genes are TRBV7-9 and TRBJ2-7; the match to TRBD1 covers 8 bases. The germline V gene has CDR1 SEHNR and CDR2 FQNEAQ (reference sequence). The CDR3 is 14 amino acids. Here the CDR3 reads CSSSRGQGRGEQYF. CDR3 DNA sequence: TGTTCCAGCAGCCGTGGACAGGGAAGGGGCGAGCAGTACTTC.

This clone has just a few counts. The chain employs TRBV18 and TRBJ2-7, with TRBD1 matching over 9 bases. J was trimmed by 6 bases and V by 2 bases; bases with no gene match: 5. This CDR3 is 14 amino acids long. Germline V CDR1 and CDR2: KGHSH, LQKENI. In DNA form, the CDR3 reads TGTGCCAGCTCACCAGGAATGACAGGGGGCGAGCAGTACTTC. Protein product: CASSPGMTGGEQYF.

This clone was seen only a few times. The rearrangement uses TRBV7-9 and TRBJ1-2; possibly TRBD1 for D (5 bases). V gave up 5 bases and J gave up 0 bases, with 13 bases separating them. The CDR3 contains 15 residues. CDR1 is SEHNR and CDR2 is FQNEAQ in the germline V gene (reference sequence). This CDR3 is CASSTTGQANYGYTF. Written as DNA, the CDR3 is TGTGCCAGCAGCACTACAGGACAAGCTAACTATGGCTACACCTTC.

The rearrangement links TRBV28 to TRBJ1-1, with 7 bases aligning to TRBD1. After removal of 9 bases from V and 5 bases from J, the junction contained 12 bases not matched to a gene. Germline loops: CDR1 MDHEN, CDR2 SYDVKM. This CDR3 region has 14 residues. CDR3 amino acids: CASYKRGRNTEAFF. Here the CDR3 DNA reads TGTGCCAGTTATAAAAGGGGGCGAAATACTGAAGCTTTCTTT.

The chain recombines TRBV19 with TRBJ1-4; 8 nucleotides align to TRBD1. In germline, CDR1 is LNHDA, CDR2 SQIVND (reference sequence). V lost 5 bases and J lost 7; bases outside the gene matches: 6. The CDR3 is 14 residues long. CDR3 in amino acids: CASSPTGEGEKLFF. As DNA, the CDR3 is TGTGCCAGTAGTCCGACAGGGGAGGGTGAAAAACTGTTTTTT.

This rearrangement joins TRBV6-6 to TRBJ1-5; D might be TRBD1 (5 bases). The CDR3 has 13 residues. V was pared by 6 bases and J by 3 bases, with 9 bases between. Germline CDR1 MNHNY, CDR2 SVGAGI (reference sequence). The CDR3 protein is CASSPTDNQPQHF. The CDR3 DNA sequence: TGTGCCAGCAGCCCGACAGACAATCAGCCCCAGCATTTT.

This clone was counted between two and nine times. The chain carries TRBV30 and TRBJ2-3; TRBD2 matches 8 bases. Germline V lookup: CDR1 GTSNPN, CDR2 SVGIG (reference sequence). V trimming: 1 base; J trimming: 3 bases; junction bases outside the gene matches: 9. The CDR3 runs to 16 residues. The CDR3 reads CAWSAWSGSGTDTQYF. The CDR3 DNA follows: TGTGCCTGGAGTGCCTGGAGCGGGAGCGGGACAGATACGCAGTATTTT.

In this sample, this clone turned up a few times. The gene calls are TRBV9 and TRBJ1-2; a weak D match, TRBD1 (6 bases). The germline V and J ends were trimmed by 4 bases and 6 bases, with 16 bases remaining between them. The CDR3 length is 14 residues. Germline V gene lookup returns CDR1 SGDLS and CDR2 YYNGEE. CDR3 DNA sequence: TGTGCCAGCAGCCCTAACAGGGAGTCGGATGGCTACACCTTC. It codes for CASSPNRESDGYTF.

This sequence joins TRBV28 and TRBJ2-7, with D perhaps matching TRBD2 (5 bases). The CDR3 contains 15 residues. The ends were cut back, 8 bases at V and 0 bases at J, with 17 bases in the middle. Germline V gene sequence: CDR1 MDHEN, CDR2 SYDVKM. CDR3 amino acids: CASFFSGGLSYEQYF. The CDR3 DNA reads TGTGCCAGCTTTTTTTCGGGCGGGCTCTCCTACGAGCAGTACTTC. Full variable domain (remainder filled in from reference TRBV28 and TRBJ2-7): DVKVTQSSRYLVKRTGEKVFLECVQDMDHENMFWYRQDPGLGLRLIYFSYDVKMKEKGDIPEGYSVSREKKERFSLILESASTNQTSMYLCASFFSGGLSYEQYFGPGTRLTVT.

The CDR3 spells CASSYRGTGVDSPLHF. The CDR3 region has the DNA TGTGCCAGCAGTTACCGGGGGACAGGGGTGGATTCACCCCTCCACTTT. V and J are TRBV6-5 and TRBJ1-6; the match to TRBD1 covers 10 bases. CDR3 length: 16 residues. The V and J ends lost 2 bases and 8 bases, in that order; junction bases with no gene match: 6. CDR1 and CDR2 (germline): MNHEY, SVGAGI.

The V gene is TRBV30, the J gene TRBJ1-3; a weak D match, TRBD1 (5 bases). Germline V gene lookup returns CDR1 GTSNPN and CDR2 SVGIG (reference sequence). The ends were cut back, 3 bases at V and 0 bases at J, with 12 bases in the middle. This CDR3 contains 15 residues. CDR3 protein: CAWSGGGSSGNTIYF. CDR3 DNA sequence: TGTGCCTGGAGCGGGGGGGGAAGCTCTGGAAACACCATATATTTT.

A few counts support this clone. The genes are TRBV5-6 and TRBJ1-2, with D possibly TRBD1 on 6 matching bases. V was shortened by 0 bases and J by 4 bases, with 13 bases between the two germline ends. CDR3 length equals 15 residues. Germline loops: CDR1 SGHDT, CDR2 YYEEEE. CDR3: CASSLGRGSRYGYTF. The CDR3 coding sequence is TGTGCCAGCAGCTTGGGAAGGGGGTCCCGCTATGGCTACACCTTC.

The chain recombines TRBV4-1 with TRBJ2-3, with TRBD2 identical over 9 bases. V trimming: 2 bases; J trimming: 4 bases; junction bases outside the gene matches: 10. Germline CDR1 reads MGHRA; CDR2 reads YSYEKL. This CDR3 is 17 amino acids long. The CDR3 DNA is TGCGCCAGCAGCCAAATTCAGCGTAGCGGGGGAGCAGATACGCAGTATTTT. The encoded protein is CASSQIQRSGGADTQYF.

A few counts support this clone. The chain carries TRBV5-1 and TRBJ2-7, with D possibly matching TRBD1 (5 bases). CDR1 SGHRS and CDR2 YFSETQ come from the germline V gene. V lost 4 bases to trimming and J lost 2 bases, with 7 bases between them. The CDR3 consists of 12 residues. The CDR3 DNA reads TGCGCCAGCAGCCCGGACACCTACGAGCAGTACTTC. It codes for CASSPDTYEQYF. Using reference TRBV5-1 and TRBJ2-7 for the parts outside the CDR3, the full variable domain is KAGVTQTPRYLIKTRGQQVTLSCSPISGHRSVSWYQQTPGQGLQFLFEYFSETQRNKGNFPGRFSGRQFSNSRSEMNVSTLELGDSALYLCASSPDTYEQYFGPGTRLTVT.

The V call is TRBV11-3, the J call TRBJ2-3; tentative D call: TRBD2 (5 bases). The CDR3 is 14 amino acids. Trimming took off 2 bases at V and 6 bases at J, with 12 bases between the two ends. The germline CDR1 and CDR2 sequences are SGHNT and YENEEA. For the CDR3, the DNA is TGTGCCAGCAGCTTATCTAGCCCCCCCGATACGCAGTATTTT. Translating it yields CASSLSSPPDTQYF.